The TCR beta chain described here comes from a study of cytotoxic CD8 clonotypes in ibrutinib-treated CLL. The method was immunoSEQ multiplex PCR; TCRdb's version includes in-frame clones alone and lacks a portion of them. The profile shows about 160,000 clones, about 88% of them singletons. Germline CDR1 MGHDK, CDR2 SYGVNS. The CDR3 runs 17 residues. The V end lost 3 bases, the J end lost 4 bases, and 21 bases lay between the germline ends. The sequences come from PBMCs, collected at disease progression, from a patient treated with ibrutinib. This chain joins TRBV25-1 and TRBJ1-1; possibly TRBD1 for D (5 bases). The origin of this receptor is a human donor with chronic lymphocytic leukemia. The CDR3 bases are TGTGCCAGCAGTGAGGGGGTGGGAGTACCGAGAAGCACTGAAGCTTTCTTT. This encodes CASSEGVGVPRSTEAFF.